Included here is one TCR beta chain sequence, with context. Libraries were prepared by immunoSEQ multiplex PCR; TCRdb keeps only in-frame clonotypes and omits some of them. The sample includes 100,000 to 150,000 clones, 80% to 95% seen only once; the top ten take around 2.1%. Patients at the Seattle site were enrolled during active infection and followed longitudinally. The entry originates in a study of blood T cell repertoires in COVID-19. About the research overall: Nucleic acid was either cDNA or gDNA, and it came from T cells, B-cell-depleted T cells, or PBMCs.

With V trimmed by 2 bases and J by 6 bases, 5 bases remained unmatched. This CDR3 spans 15 amino acids. CDR1 and CDR2 from the germline V gene are PRHDT and FYEKMQ (reference sequence). The clonotype comes from a man aged 45-65 years with COVID-19, enrolled during active disease. The chain employs TRBV13 and TRBJ2-3; TRBD2 agrees at 10 bases. Specimen: peripheral blood. This CDR3 reads CASSLILAGADTQYF. CDR3 DNA sequence: TGTGCCAGCAGCTTAATTCTAGCGGGAGCGGATACGCAGTATTTT.